Shown below are 11 T cell receptor beta chains from a single sample sequenced in a study of T cells in Graves' hyperthyroidism and ophthalmopathy. RNA transcripts yielded amplified TCR beta CDR3 regions. During a first-round RT-PCR of the TCR CDR3, the HTBI primer set was used. TCRdb processed the multiplex PCR reads anew with MiXCR; each CDR3 protein has one entry. The table has 200,000 to 250,000 distinct CDR3 sequences, roughly a sixth seen once. Sequences were obtained from blood. The receptors shown here come from a man in his fifties or sixties with Graves' hyperthyroidism.

This clonotype showed up many times. The rearrangement joins TRBV30 to TRBJ1-1, with D possibly TRBD1 on 6 matching bases. The CDR3 is 14 residues long. Trimming left V 2 bases short and J 7 bases short, with 17 bases between. Germline values: CDR1 GTSNPN, CDR2 SVGIG (reference sequence). CDR3 amino acids: CAWSTQGRTNEAFF. The DNA of the CDR3 is TGTGCCTGGAGTACACAGGGCAGGACTAATGAAGCTTTCTTT.

J is TRBJ1-6 and V is TRBV20-1; possible D gene TRBD1, 5 bases. There are 16 residues in the CDR3. V dropped 0 bases and J dropped 5 bases, with 14 bases sitting between them. Germline CDR1 is DFQATT and CDR2 is SNEGSKA (reference sequence). The CDR3 reads CSARDQRDFNNSPLHF. CDR3 DNA: TGCAGTGCTAGAGATCAAAGGGACTTTAATAATTCACCCCTCCACTTT.

This clonotype was seen many times. The genes are TRBV5-1 and TRBJ2-1; 8 bases fit TRBD2. CDR1 and CDR2 from the germline V gene are SGHRS and YFSETQ. The junction had 10 bases not matched to a gene; V was cut back by 2 bases and J by 3 bases. The CDR3 consists of 17 residues. DNA for the CDR3: TGCGCCAGCAGCTTTACTAGCGGATGGGGTCTCTACAATGAGCAGTTCTTC. Translating it yields CASSFTSGWGLYNEQFF. Full variable domain (rest looked up from reference TRBV5-1 and TRBJ2-1): KAGVTQTPRYLIKTRGQQVTLSCSPISGHRSVSWYQQTPGQGLQFLFEYFSETQRNKGNFPGRFSGRQFSNSRSEMNVSTLELGDSALYLCASSFTSGWGLYNEQFFGPGTRLTVL.

This clonotype was seen a handful of times. A much bigger clone sits one base away, suggesting this may be a read error. The chain carries TRBV2 and TRBJ2-3, with a weak D call TRBD1 (5 bases). V was trimmed by 10 bases and J by 6 bases, leaving 23 bases between them. Germline V gene data show CDR1 as SNHLY and CDR2 as FYNNEI. The CDR3 totals 15 residues. For the CDR3, the DNA is TGTGCCACAAGCAAGGGCAGGGTGAATGAGGATACGCAGTATTTT. Its translation is CATSKGRVNEDTQYF.

In this sample, this clonotype turned up a few times. This may be a read error: a much more frequent sequence differs by one nucleotide. The chain is built from TRBV27 and TRBJ2-1, with 11 bases identical to TRBD2. The DNA end is a closer match to TRBJ2-7, so the J assignment may be wrong. CDR3 length equals 15 residues. Germline V lookup: CDR1 MNHEY, CDR2 SMNVEV (reference sequence). The CDR3 loop is CASRLVAGGYNEQYF. In nucleotides, the CDR3 is TGTGCCAGCAGACTGGTAGCGGGAGGGTACAATGAGCAGTACTTC.

Ten or more counts support this clonotype. The CDR3 nucleotides read TGCAGTGCTAGAGTCATAACGCAGTATTTT. It encodes CSARVITQYF. V and J are TRBV20-1 and TRBJ2-3; D not certain. Trimming cost V 1 base and J 9 bases, with 5 bases left between them. The CDR3 is 10 residues long. Germline V lookup: CDR1 DFQATT, CDR2 SNEGSKA (reference sequence).

This rearrangement joins TRBV28 to TRBJ2-7, with 15 bases identical to TRBD2. The CDR3 extends over 15 amino acids. The germline V gene has CDR1 MDHEN and CDR2 SYDVKM. Trimming at V came to 6 bases and at J to 6 bases, leaving 6 bases not matched to a gene. The CDR3 here is CASRTPGLAGGEQYF. CDR3 in DNA: TGTGCCAGCAGAACTCCGGGACTAGCGGGAGGCGAGCAGTACTTC.

There are a few counts of this clonotype. The chain recombines TRBV6-2 or TRBV6-3 with TRBJ2-2; D is uncertain. CDR3 length: 15 amino acids. V shed 5 bases and J shed 0 bases, with 10 bases lying between them. Per germline, CDR1 MNHEY and CDR2 SVGEGT. CDR3 residues: CASSGPPPNTGELFF. The CDR3 DNA follows: TGTGCCAGCAGTGGCCCCCCCCCGAACACCGGGGAGCTGTTTTTT.

This clonotype was recorded at least ten times. This rearrangement joins TRBV7-2 to TRBJ1-5; D is undetermined. Between the trimmed V and J ends, which lost 3 bases and 1 base, there was a span of 1 base. The CDR3 is 12 amino acids. CDR1 is SGHTA and CDR2 is FQGNSA in the germline V gene. The CDR3 DNA sequence: TGTGCCAGCAGCTTGAGCAATCAGCCCCAGCATTTT. As protein: CASSLSNQPQHF.

This clonotype came up many times. The chain carries TRBV5-1 and TRBJ2-2; TRBD1 might be the D (6 bases). Trimming removed 3 bases from V and 4 bases from J, with 7 bases in between. The CDR3 is 13 residues long. CDR1 SGHRS and CDR2 YFSETQ come from the germline V gene. The CDR3 region is CASSSGATGELFF. The CDR3 DNA reads as TGCGCCAGCAGCTCAGGGGCCACCGGGGAGCTGTTTTTT.

This chain joins TRBV5-1 and TRBJ2-5, with no clear D. The germline CDR1 and CDR2 sequences are SGHRS and YFSETQ. The V end was cut by 4 bases, the J end by 4 bases, with 14 bases between. This CDR3 has 14 amino acids. As DNA, the CDR3 is TGCGCCAGCAGCCCGGTGGACCTTCGAGAGACCCAGTACTTC. Encoded protein: CASSPVDLRETQYF.